This T cell receptor beta chain was identified during a study of Tregs in tolerant kidney transplant recipients (dated by TCRdb to about 2019). For the wider study: The study applied TCRbeta sequencing to find donor-specific regulatory T cells before combined kidney and bone marrow transplantation and then followed those same cells after transplant. Overall study results and their limits: For some patients the PCR primers changed over time, which made it impossible to compare the samples from those patients at the nucleotide level. Expanding Tregs with activated donor B cells appeared to identify the most biologically relevant and donor-specific TCRbeta repertoire. Because the study included only a small number of patients, the results must be confirmed in larger populations and under other immunosuppression protocols. Biological reproducibility was not examined directly, but technical replication error appeared to be minimal. Donor-specific Treg expansion exceeded global Treg expansion in tolerant patients, suggesting antigen-driven rather than nonspecific expansion.

The time point label of this sample denotes: 6 months after combined kidney and bone marrow transplant. Transplants used related donors with nonmyeloablative bone marrow transplantation; mixed chimerism was transient in the human trials. Thawed PBMCs were FACS-sorted into unstimulated Tregs (CD4+CD25+CD127-), CD4+ non-Tregs (CD4+CD25-), CD4 cells and CD8 cells. A few combined kidney and bone marrow transplant recipients from the ITN036ST trial were included as patients, and samples were available only from these trial subjects. Healthy control blood was processed to PBMCs with a Ficoll density gradient and then cryopreserved, whereas patient PBMCs were collected both before and after transplant. CDR1 is given as MGHRA and CDR2 as YSYEKL, both from the germline V gene. V is clipped by 2 bases and J by 2 bases, and the sequence between their germline boundaries is 12 bases long. The CDR3 holds 15 amino acids from the cysteine to the phenylalanine. Only the CDR3 DNA is retained, 45 bases long and in frame from the first base.

In the case of this clone: The clone's antigen remains unknown. The sample holds no much larger clone one base away, and base qualities are not on file.

For TCRbeta CDR3 sequencing, genomic DNA was extracted from sorted cells using the QIAGEN DNeasy Blood and Tissue Kit. High-throughput TCRbeta CDR3 sequencing, including PCR amplification with bias correction and internal controls, was performed commercially through immunoSEQ. Per the source publication's procedure: Unique productive TCRbeta sequences were defined by CDR3 nucleotide sequence when primers matched and otherwise by CDR3 amino acid sequence together with Vbeta and Jbeta genes. As a correction for sorting error, sequences shared between sorted populations at a frequency ratio of 2:1 or less were discarded, and the remaining shared sequences were assigned to the higher population. A sequence was defined as donor-reactive if the sequence was expanded at least 5-fold in CFSE-low cells compared with unstimulated cells and had a frequency of at least 0.01% in CFSE-low cells. Jensen-Shannon divergence, calculated on the top 100 TCRbeta sequences ranked by frequency, was used to quantify repertoire divergence. For any sample with multiple sequencing runs, sorting error was corrected in each run separately before the runs were pooled. This is the immuneACCESS table as TCRdb keeps it, with only in-frame sequences that have V and J called. A part of the clones is gone; compared with another copy, unresolved V genes explain less than half, and the rest is unexplained. The V and J calls and clone size are taken from that table; D and trimming were inferred from the DNA. The sample table holds about 64,000 clones, of which more than 75% were seen once. Of the sample, 3.8% is held by the ten largest clones.

This TCR was sampled from a human patient who received a combined kidney and bone marrow transplant. It is possible that, after a transplant, some T cells come from the graft donor. This specimen consisted of CD4+ T cells from blood (PBMCs), obtained 6 months after the transplant. The chain employs TRBV4-1 and TRBJ1-2, and possibly TRBD1, on 6 matching bases. Here is the DNA: TGCGCCAGCAGCCAAATGAGGGGGTCCAACTATGGCTACACCTTC. This codes for CASSQMRGSNYGYTF.